The 7 T cell receptor beta chains presented below share a single source sample, sequenced in a study of response to subunit inactivated influenza vaccine. TCRdb recomputed calls from the RT-PCR reads with MiXCR, one row per CDR3 protein. Of 650,000 or so distinct CDR3 sequences listed, around 15% are singletons. This material consisted of PBMCs from blood, taken approximately 15 days before vaccination. These receptors all stem from a man between 45 and 60 years old who received an inactivated influenza vaccine.

CDR3: CASRKWAEAFF. In DNA, the CDR3 is TGTGCCAGCAGGAAATGGGCGGAAGCTTTCTTT. The chain employs TRBV6-5 and TRBJ1-1; D remains ambiguous. Germline values: CDR1 MNHEY, CDR2 SVGAGI. The length of the CDR3 is 11 residues. Deletions cut 6 bases from V and 8 bases from J, with 10 bases between.

This clonotype was counted a few times. This rearrangement joins TRBV27 to TRBJ2-1; TRBD1 or TRBD2 may be the D gene (5 bases each). Between the trimmed V and J ends, which lost 5 bases and 1 base, there was a span of 21 bases. The CDR3 runs 18 residues. Germline values: CDR1 MNHEY, CDR2 SMNVEV (reference sequence). The CDR3 spells CASSPGPGISWSYNEQFF. In DNA, the CDR3 is TGTGCCAGCAGTCCGGGACCGGGGATTAGCTGGTCCTACAATGAGCAGTTCTTC.

This clonotype has more than one count but fewer than ten. V and J are TRBV9 and TRBJ2-1; 7 bases line up with TRBD2. V gave up 4 bases and J gave up 2 bases; unmatched junction bases: 6. Germline assignment: CDR1 SGDLS and CDR2 YYNGEE. The CDR3 is made up of 15 amino acids. Here the CDR3 DNA reads TGTGCCAGCAGCCCCGTAAGCGGGGCCTACAATGAGCAGTTCTTC. Amino acid sequence: CASSPVSGAYNEQFF.

This clonotype was observed a handful of times. V usage is TRBV4-3 and J usage is TRBJ1-3; D unresolved. The CDR3 totals 15 residues. The V gene lost 1 base and the J gene lost 2 bases, with 9 bases spanning the gap. Germline loops: CDR1 LGHNA, CDR2 YSLEER. The CDR3: CASSQAGIPGNTIYF. The CDR3 DNA reads TGCGCCAGCAGCCAAGCGGGGATCCCTGGAAACACCATATATTTT.

This clonotype showed up just a few times. The V and J genes are TRBV12-3 or TRBV12-4 and TRBJ2-1, with 11 nucleotides matching TRBD2. V shed 8 bases, J shed 4 bases, and the junction held 4 bases outside the gene matches. This CDR3 contains 14 residues. CDR3 loop: CASAWTSGYNEQFF. CDR3 DNA: TGTGCCAGCGCTTGGACTAGCGGGTACAATGAGCAGTTCTTC.

This clonotype was seen only a few times. The gene calls are TRBV7-9 and TRBJ2-7, with 9 positions matching TRBD2. The ends lost 0 bases at V and 5 bases at J; junction bases unmatched: 8. The CDR3 length is 16 residues. Germline V gene sequence: CDR1 SEHNR, CDR2 FQNEAQ (reference sequence). CDR3 residues: CASSLALAGYSDEQYF. As DNA, the CDR3 is TGTGCCAGCAGCTTAGCGCTAGCGGGATATTCCGACGAGCAGTACTTC.

This chain uses TRBV5-1 with TRBJ1-5, with a possible D match to TRBD1 (5 bases). The CDR3 has 15 amino acids. Germline CDR1 and CDR2: SGHRS and YFSETQ. Deletions cut 3 bases from V and 5 bases from J, with 15 bases between. The CDR3, as DNA: TGCGCCAGCAGCTCGGAGGGGCGCAGGGATCAGCCCCAGCATTTT. It codes for CASSSEGRRDQPQHF. The full variable domain, rest sourced from reference TRBV5-1 and TRBJ1-5, is KAGVTQTPRYLIKTRGQQVTLSCSPISGHRSVSWYQQTPGQGLQFLFEYFSETQRNKGNFPGRFSGRQFSNSRSEMNVSTLELGDSALYLCASSSEGRRDQPQHFGDGTRLSIL.